This paragraph reports one T cell receptor (beta chain). Its specific antigen is unknown. In total, approximately 700 healthy bone marrow donors made up the cohort. All cohort members were sampled while nominally healthy, although unrecorded immune exposures were likely present. The donor was CMV seronegative and was included in the group of a few hundred seronegative cohort members. Every donor gave a peripheral blood sample, and the peripheral blood mononuclear cells from that sample were used for TCR beta sequencing. The Qiagen DNeasy Blood Extraction Kit was used to extract genomic DNA from the blood cell samples. This specimen comes from a study of cytomegalovirus exposure and HLA in healthy donors listed by TCRdb under 2017. General notes on the study: According to an earlier analysis of 550 to 750 of the donors, roughly 180 million T cells yielded 117 million unique TCR beta sequences and around 300 Gb of sequence data. About 320 gigabases of sequencing data and tens of millions of unique TCR sequences were included in an early release covering about 700 HLA-typed donors. Of the roughly 390 genotyped donors, approximately 81% were placed in the genetic ancestry cluster associated with self-reported Caucasian donors. The study was designed to test whether signatures of past pathogen exposure could be identified by cataloging public T cell receptors. The study used immunosequencing to profile the T cell repertoires of around 600 subjects and linked those repertoires to cytomegalovirus serostatus. A separate validation cohort of 100 to 150 different subjects was used in addition to the roughly 720-subject first cohort. To predict cytomegalovirus infection status, the study brought together high-throughput TCR immunosequencing, statistical association of individual TCRs with disease status, and machine learning. To study patterns of TCR occurrence, a later analysis re-analyzed previously published TCR beta repertoires from several hundred donors and added high-resolution HLA genotyping. In the later analysis, no new phenotypic data were used to find candidate immune exposures; instead, reliance was placed on TCR beta sequences and their occurrence across donors. In an earlier analysis of more than 550 of the donors, high-throughput TCR beta sequencing was used to judge whether each TCR beta V gene segment behaved as functional or pseudogenic. Donor age, sex, ethnicity and CMV serostatus were compiled alongside the repertoire data. A later genetic analysis took genome-wide SNP genotypes for about 55% of the 666 donors and used that subset as a discovery cohort. All discovery cohort repertoires had been generated using a single sequencing platform. Class I and class II HLA loci were covered by the typing at four-digit resolution. The number of donors typed differed by locus, with roughly 629-640 for A, B, C, DRB1 and DQB1, approximately 500 for DQA1, about 610 for DPA1, and 400 to 490 for DPB1. A handful of DR-DQ haplotypes were handled as single units for association and clustering because linkage in the cohort was strong. On average, over 200,000 unique TCR beta nucleotide sequences were sequenced per donor among 398 genotyped donors of the cohort, with roughly 19% of those sequences being non-productive.

General study outcomes and caveats: Correlated functional status among segregating V segments might reflect linkage disequilibrium, but an unknown experimental factor could not be ruled out. The study gave a list of more than 150 TCR beta chains associated with cytomegalovirus. A few of the identified cytomegalovirus-associated TCR beta chains were confirmed in vitro to be specific for cytomegalovirus antigens. Presence/absence analyses assumed roughly uniform sequencing depth across donors, an assumption that may not hold. The authors suggested that the approach could potentially be extended to other disease states and immunological phenotypes. According to a later analysis, TCR association rates differed among HLA loci, with DRB1 alleles showing the most associated TCRs and HLA-C alleles showing the fewest. Compared with the approximately 600-donor mean, donors in an Asian-associated ancestry cluster had fewer N-insertions in productive TCRs, according to a later genetic analysis. Some IMGT-functional V segments, including TRBV6-2 and TRBV6-3, could not be told apart with the 87-base-pair reads, so those segments were excluded. In a later analysis, HLA-associated TCR beta chains were found to be more clonally expanded and to have lower generation probabilities than equally common non-associated chains. A later analysis found that most CMV-associated TCR beta chains appeared HLA-restricted, with HLA associations seemingly driven largely by CMV exposure. Several of the top co-occurrence clusters appeared to be linked to parvovirus B19, influenza, CMV and Epstein-Barr virus, according to a later analysis. In both the original and validation cohorts, the classifier was reported to diagnose cytomegalovirus status with high specificity and sensitivity. Because HLA typing was unavailable for some donors at each locus, only the typed subset was used in association tests. Most TCR sequences were seen in very few donors, while some public TCRs were found in many individuals. A further reported finding was that TCR beta sequences accurately predicted the HLA-A and HLA-B alleles for most subjects in the first cohort. When HLA alleles, especially DR and DQ, strongly co-occurred, TCR associations were difficult to assign to individual alleles. A later analysis associated around 16,000 TCR beta sequences with specific HLA alleles at a false discovery rate of 0.05. In an earlier analysis of under 600 of the donors, most TCR beta V segments were observed in productive rearrangements about 87% or about 30% of the time, broadly matching IMGT annotations. About 17 rarely observed V segments, including chromosome 9 orphons, were excluded from the earlier analysis of approximately 500 of the donors because counts were too low. Immune exposure information for the cohort was limited to CMV serostatus. V-gene and J-gene trimming of TCR beta chains was associated with a missense DCLRE1C variant in a later genetic analysis, and the association was replicated in an independent cohort. A cluster of highly shared sequence variants was judged likely to represent a technical artifact of the sequencing pipeline. In this cohort, only TCR beta chains were sequenced, and detectable features were limited by the absence of alpha or paired-chain data.

Library preparation employed the immunoSEQ multiplex PCR assay. For the multiplex PCR, a mixture combining 60 forward primers for TCR Vbeta segments and 13 reverse primers for TCR Jbeta segments was used. The CDR3 region of rearranged TCR beta genes was amplified from genomic DNA with a multiplex PCR assay. Amplified TCR beta libraries were sequenced as 87-base-pair reads on the Illumina HiSeq System. Under the source paper's analysis protocol: A later analysis tallied 80 million to 95 million unique TCR beta chains across the 666 repertoires, and approximately 12 million of those chains were shared by two or more donors. To remove PCR and sequencing errors, raw reads were error-corrected and collapsed into unique sequences using a nearest-neighbor algorithm that merged closely related sequences. Alignment of CDR3 sequences to IMGT reference sequences was used to assign V, D and J gene segments. Each retained sequence needed at least a six-nucleotide match to both a V gene segment and a J gene segment. Rearrangements were called productive when the CDR3 lacked stop codons and stayed in frame with V and J; all others were non-productive. Following IMGT convention, CDR3 was defined as the stretch from the second conserved V-encoded cysteine to the conserved J-encoded phenylalanine. Sequences without an unambiguous match to a single V gene segment were excluded from the earlier analysis of 450 to 750 of the donors. An earlier analysis of almost 600 of the donors classified V segments as functional when productive rearrangements were above 56.7% and as segregating when the standard deviation between donors was above 5%. A statistical classification framework was built to diagnose cytomegalovirus status from the catalog of TCR beta chain sequences. A later analysis assigned V and J genes by comparing TCR nucleotide sequences with IMGT/GENE-DB human TR gene sequences. In a later analysis, CDR3 sequences and most-parsimonious VDJ recombination scenarios were assigned using the TCRdist pipeline. In a later analysis, each TCR beta chain was defined by its CDR3 amino acid sequence together with its V-gene family, and reads without a unique V-gene family were excluded. As a way to deal with suspected cross-contamination and a sequencing artifact, a later analysis dropped 500 to 700 nucleotide sequences that were highly shared and had low generation probability. A later analysis calculated a clonal expansion index for each public chain from normalized within-repertoire ranks of inferred template counts. Generation probabilities in a later analysis came from a VDJ recombination model fitted to out-of-frame rearrangements, and those results were checked against IGoR. In a later analysis, TCR-TCR, TCR-HLA and TCR-CMV co-occurrence was scored with hypergeometric tests, and a repertoire-size bias correction was applied to TCR pairs. False discovery rates were estimated in a later analysis by permuting HLA or CMV assignments 20 times. In a later analysis, co-occurring TCRs were grouped using DBSCAN, and TCRdist sequence similarity was added for clustering within HLA-allele-positive subsets. Repertoires with fewer than 30,000 or more than 120,000 public chains were left out of co-occurrence clustering, as were four to six repertoires with anomalous nucleotide sharing. In TCRdb, the immuneACCESS table is reduced to in-frame sequences with V and J assigned. These tables do not hold every clone; where another copy was compared, an unresolved V gene accounts for under half, and the others remain unexplained. The V and J calls and clone size come from that table; D and trimming were worked out from the DNA. The sample's table lists a count of more than 95,000 clones. Of the sample, roughly 1% falls within the top ten clones.

The CDR3 spans 13 residues, from the cysteine through the phenylalanine. Solely the CDR3 DNA is kept, with 39 bases framed from the first base. V and J are truncated by 2 bases and 5 bases respectively, leaving an intervening sequence of 10 bases. For CDR1 and CDR2, the germline V gene (reference sequence) lists SGHKS and YYEKEE. Recombination connected TRBV5-5 to TRBJ1-2; perhaps TRBD1 is the D gene, with 5 bases matching. The receptor comes from a man aged 18 to 29 in good health and CMV-seronegative. Sequenced input: PBMCs. The DNA sequence follows: TGTGCCAGCAGCTTCGACAGTCGGTATGGCTACACCTTC. This yields the protein CASSFDSRYGYTF.